These 18 T cell receptor beta chains were sequenced from one sample in a study of T cells in Graves' hyperthyroidism and ophthalmopathy. From RNA transcripts, TCR beta CDR3 regions were amplified. RT-PCR in the first round (using the HTBI primer set) targeted the TCR CDR3. TCRdb re-called the multiplex PCR reads with MiXCR, one entry per CDR3 protein. The sample shows around 570,000 distinct CDR3 sequences, just under 20% of them seen only once. The sample was blood. Source of these receptors: a man in his forties or fifties with Graves' ophthalmopathy.

The rearrangement uses TRBV5-4 and TRBJ2-7; maybe TRBD1 (6 bases). Trimming left V 4 bases short and J 1 base short, with 15 bases between. The CDR3 has 15 residues. Germline V gives CDR1 SGHNT, CDR2 YYREEE (reference sequence). Here the CDR3 DNA reads TGTGCCAGCAGCCTAGGACAGAGGGGGTCCTACGAGCAGTACTTC. Translated, it gives CASSLGQRGSYEQYF.

This clonotype was detected ten times or more. The rearrangement uses TRBV20-1 and TRBJ2-7; D is possibly TRBD1 (6 bases). The V gene lost 0 bases and the J gene lost 1 base, with 19 bases spanning the gap. There are 17 residues in the CDR3. The germline V gene encodes CDR1 DFQATT and CDR2 SNEGSKA (reference sequence). The CDR3 DNA reads TGCAGTGCTAGAGATCTTAGGGACAACAACCCATCCTACGAGCAGTACTTC. It yields the protein CSARDLRDNNPSYEQYF.

The chain links TRBV5-1 to TRBJ2-2; TRBD1 aligns across 9 bases. J was trimmed by 3 bases and V by 4 bases; bases with no gene match: 7. CDR1 and CDR2 from the germline V gene are SGHRS and YFSETQ. The CDR3 loop spans 16 amino acids. In nucleotides, the CDR3 is TGCGCCAGCAGCACATTCGGACAGGGGTACACCGGGGAGCTGTTTTTT. Translating gives CASSTFGQGYTGELFF.

This clonotype was counted only a few times. The chain recombines TRBV20-1 with TRBJ2-5; no firm D call. V lost 6 bases and J lost 4, with 21 bases in between. This CDR3 has 15 residues. Germline CDR1 and CDR2: DFQATT and SNEGSKA (reference sequence). The DNA for the CDR3 is TGCAGTGCCCGGCCTGGGGTAGTCGGGCGAGAGACCCAGTACTTC. Translating it yields CSARPGVVGRETQYF.

The chain joins TRBV20-1 to TRBJ1-2, with D tentatively TRBD1 (5 bases). The CDR3 totals 16 residues. Trimming cost V 5 bases and J 5 bases, with 24 bases left between them. Germline V gene lookup returns CDR1 DFQATT and CDR2 SNEGSKA (reference sequence). The DNA for the CDR3 is TGCAGTGCTTCACACTCCGGCAGGGCCCTCTTATATGGCTACACCTTC. This gives the protein CSASHSGRALLYGYTF.

This clonotype has ten or more counts. This chain links TRBV27 with TRBJ2-7; D uncertain. Trimming pared 8 bases from V and 2 bases from J, leaving 16 bases between. Per germline, CDR1 MNHEY and CDR2 SMNVEV (reference sequence). The CDR3 length is 14 residues. The CDR3 spells CASGVADGTYEQYF. DNA for the CDR3: TGTGCCAGCGGCGTCGCGGACGGCACCTACGAGCAGTACTTC.

This clonotype was observed a handful of times. The gene calls are TRBV20-1 and TRBJ2-1; 10 nucleotides align to TRBD1. The CDR3 covers 14 residues. V dropped 5 bases and J dropped 4; count of bases not matched to a gene: 5. Germline lookup yields CDR1 DFQATT and CDR2 SNEGSKA (reference sequence). CDR3 coding DNA: TGCAGTGCTCTACCGGGACAGGGGTACAATGAGCAGTTCTTC. It encodes CSALPGQGYNEQFF.

This clonotype was picked up a small number of times. V and J are TRBV12-3 or TRBV12-4 and TRBJ2-7; 8 bases match TRBD2. This CDR3 is built from 14 residues. With V trimmed by 4 bases and J by 5 bases, 7 bases remained unmatched. The CDR3 spells CASSSSGRVNEQYF. The CDR3, as DNA: TGTGCCAGCAGTTCGAGCGGGAGAGTAAACGAGCAGTACTTC.

The sample holds a few counts of this clonotype. V gene TRBV29-1 combines with J gene TRBJ2-5, with 9 bases fitting TRBD2. Germline assignment: CDR1 SQVTM and CDR2 ANQGSEA. V lost 7 bases, J lost 3 bases, and 9 bases stayed unmatched. CDR3 length: 14 residues. CDR3 nucleotides: TGCAGCGGCCGAGCGGGAGGACCTAAAGAGACCCAGTACTTC. As protein: CSGRAGGPKETQYF.

The rearrangement uses TRBV10-3 and TRBJ1-4; unclear D gene. Trimming pared 2 bases from V and 1 base from J, leaving 8 bases between. Germline CDR1 and CDR2: ENHRY and SYGVKD. This CDR3 has 15 amino acids. The CDR3 reads CAISEAQRTNEKLFF. The CDR3 DNA reads as TGTGCCATCAGTGAGGCGCAGAGAACTAATGAAAAACTGTTTTTT.

This clonotype was counted many times. V and J are TRBV27 and TRBJ2-5; D gene uncertain. Germline V gives CDR1 MNHEY, CDR2 SMNVEV (reference sequence). V gave up 6 bases and J gave up 2 bases, with 19 bases separating them. This CDR3 is built from 16 residues. This chain's CDR3 is CASRGRLAGKQETQYF. CDR3 nucleotide sequence: TGTGCCAGCAGGGGTAGGTTAGCCGGCAAACAAGAGACCCAGTACTTC.

This CDR3 is CASSEAARVTGNTIYF. CDR3 nucleotide sequence: TGTGCCAGCAGTGAAGCGGCCAGGGTTACTGGAAACACCATATATTTT. The rearrangement links TRBV6-1 to TRBJ1-3, with a weak D call TRBD1 (5 bases). The V and J ends lost 0 bases and 2 bases respectively, with 11 bases between them. The CDR3 length is 16 residues. The V gene's germline CDR1 is MNHNS and CDR2 SASEGT.

Many counts were recorded for this clonotype. The genes are TRBV27 and TRBJ1-2; D possibly corresponds to TRBD1 (5 bases). Germline loops: CDR1 MNHEY, CDR2 SMNVEV (reference sequence). Between the trimmed V and J ends, which lost 6 bases and 8 bases, there was a span of 10 bases. The CDR3 is 11 amino acids. CDR3 region: CASRSGSGYTF. CDR3 DNA: TGTGCCAGCAGGTCAGGGTCCGGCTACACCTTC.

This clonotype was found once. The chain has TRBV30 and TRBJ2-5, with a weak D call TRBD2 (6 bases). The V gene lost 3 bases and the J gene lost 4 bases, with 15 bases spanning the gap. This CDR3 comprises 14 residues. The germline gives CDR1 GTSNPN, CDR2 SVGIG (reference sequence). This CDR3 is CAWSPGRDGETQYF. The CDR3 bases are TGTGCCTGGAGCCCTGGGCGGGACGGAGAGACCCAGTACTTC.

This clonotype was seen only a few times. The genes are TRBV12-3 or TRBV12-4 and TRBJ1-1, with a weak D call TRBD1 (6 bases). V gave up 1 base and J gave up 1 base, with 13 bases separating them. The CDR3 has 16 amino acids. In DNA, the CDR3 is TGTGCCAGCAGTTTAGTGCAGGGGATAAGGAACACTGAAGCTTTCTTT. This codes for CASSLVQGIRNTEAFF.

V gene TRBV3-1 combines with J gene TRBJ1-1, with a possible D match to TRBD1 (5 bases). Trimming left V 1 base short and J 5 bases short, with 14 bases between. Looked up from germline, CDR1 is LGHDT and CDR2 is YNNKEL (reference sequence). The CDR3 is made up of 15 amino acids. The CDR3 DNA reads TGTGCCAGCAGCCAAGTAGGGGCCGATGATACTGAAGCTTTCTTT. It is translated as CASSQVGADDTEAFF.

The sample holds a few counts of this clonotype. The CDR3 protein is CASSLGQGVDGYTF. CDR3 DNA: TGTGCCAGCAGCTTAGGACAGGGGGTTGATGGCTACACCTTC. The chain uses TRBV7-9 and TRBJ1-2; 9 bases agree with TRBD1. The length of the CDR3 is 14 residues. V was clipped by 1 base and J by 6 bases; unmatched bases: 3. Germline loops: CDR1 SEHNR, CDR2 FQNEAQ (reference sequence). Full variable domain (remainder filled in from reference TRBV7-9 and TRBJ1-2): DTGVSQNPRHKITKRGQNVTFRCDPISEHNRLYWYRQTLGQGPEFLTYFQNEAQLEKSRLLSDRFSAERPKGSFSTLEIQRTEQGDSAMYLCASSLGQGVDGYTFGSGTRLTVV.

The rearrangement joins TRBV7-3 to TRBJ2-1; the D gene is possibly TRBD2 (5 bases). Trimming pared 7 bases from V and 4 bases from J, leaving 17 bases between. CDR1 and CDR2 (germline): SGHTA, FQGTGA. CDR3 length: 15 amino acids. CDR3 nucleotides: TGTGCCAGCAACCTGGGAGCGTCGGCTTACAATGAGCAGTTCTTC. This encodes CASNLGASAYNEQFF.